These 27 T cell receptor beta chains were sequenced from one sample in a study of radiotherapy plus CTLA-4 blockade in lung cancer. Sequencing used immunoSEQ multiplex PCR; TCRdb keeps in-frame clones, though not all of them. The table includes 75,000 to 100,000 clones, roughly 80% detected once. Sequences were derived from peripheral blood, sampled from a patient treated with radiotherapy plus ipilimumab. The receptors shown here come from a human donor with non-small cell lung cancer who had a partial response to radiotherapy plus ipilimumab.

The chain has TRBV7-2 and TRBJ2-5, with TRBD2 identical over 7 bases. With the DNA end fitting TRBJ2-7 better, the J assignment may be wrong. Germline CDR1 and CDR2: SGHTA and FQGNSA. This CDR3 comprises 14 residues. CDR3 coding DNA: TGTGCCAGCAGCTTAGGACTAGCCTCCTACGAGCAGTACTTC. This codes for CASSLGLASYEQYF.

The rearrangement uses TRBV11-2 and TRBJ2-7, with TRBD1 matching 10 bases. In germline, CDR1 is SGHAT, CDR2 FQNNGV. Trimming cost V 6 bases and J 3 bases; bases outside gene matches: 20. The CDR3 extends over 19 amino acids. This chain's CDR3 is CASSPSVGQGPARLYEQYF. In DNA, the CDR3 is TGTGCCAGCAGTCCAAGCGTGGGACAGGGGCCAGCCCGCCTCTACGAGCAGTACTTC.

CDR3 coding DNA: TGCGCCAGCAGCCTAGGACAGGGGTCCTCTGGAAACACCATATATTTT. Translation: CASSLGQGSSGNTIYF. This rearrangement joins TRBV4-1 to TRBJ1-3; the match to TRBD1 covers 9 bases. This CDR3 is 16 amino acids long. V lost 4 bases to trimming and J lost 0 bases; unmatched junction nucleotides: 4. CDR1 and CDR2 (germline): MGHRA, YSYEKL.

The chain links TRBV19 to TRBJ2-1, with 11 nucleotides matching TRBD2. J gave up 5 bases and V 7 bases, and 19 bases lay outside the gene matches. Germline CDR1 LNHDA, CDR2 SQIVND (reference sequence). This CDR3 has 19 amino acids. The CDR3, as DNA: TGTGCCAGTAAAGAGCGGTATACTAGCGGGAGATGGGGGGACAATGAGCAGTTCTTC. It yields the protein CASKERYTSGRWGDNEQFF. Filled out from reference TRBV19 and TRBJ2-1, the complete variable domain reads DGGITQSPKYLFRKEGQNVTLSCEQNLNHDAMYWYRQDPGQGLRLIYYSQIVNDFQKGDIAEGYSVSREKKESFPLTVTSAQKNPTAFYLCASKERYTSGRWGDNEQFFGPGTRLTVL.

This chain links TRBV14 with TRBJ2-5; tentative D call: TRBD1 (6 bases). Trimming left V 5 bases short and J 9 bases short, with 16 bases between. Germline V lookup: CDR1 SGHDN, CDR2 FVKESK. This CDR3 contains 13 residues. The CDR3 is CASSYLRDTAQYF. The CDR3 DNA sequence: TGTGCCAGCAGCTACCTCCGGGACACCGCCCAGTACTTC.

Here the CDR3 reads CASSSPSEEQFF. DNA of the CDR3: TGCGCCAGCAGCTCCCCTAGTGAGGAGCAGTTCTTC. The chain recombines TRBV5-1 with TRBJ2-1; D uncertain. Germline lookup yields CDR1 SGHRS and CDR2 YFSETQ. With 3 bases removed from V and 10 bases from J, the gap between germline ends came to 11 bases. CDR3 length: 12 amino acids.

The chain employs TRBV20-1 and TRBJ1-2; D gene uncertain. Trimming left V 2 bases short and J 1 base short, with 2 bases between. CDR1 and CDR2 (germline): DFQATT, SNEGSKA (reference sequence). The CDR3 has 11 residues. The DNA for the CDR3 is TGCAGTGCTAGACATAACTATGGCTACACCTTC. Amino acid sequence: CSARHNYGYTF.

This chain uses TRBV5-6 with TRBJ2-2; D ambiguous. Germline CDR1 is SGHDT and CDR2 is YYEEEE. V was clipped by 0 bases and J by 1 base, with 4 bases between them. This CDR3 has 14 amino acids. CDR3 nucleotide sequence: TGTGCCAGCAGCTTGGTTCTGAACACCGGGGAGCTGTTTTTT. As protein: CASSLVLNTGELFF.

The chain is built from TRBV15 and TRBJ2-7; the match to TRBD2 covers 7 bases. Germline V gene lookup returns CDR1 LNHNV and CDR2 YYDKDF (reference sequence). This CDR3 contains 16 residues. Trimming cost V 7 bases and J 1 base; bases outside gene matches: 13. The CDR3: CATIPKRLAFSYEQYF. The DNA for the CDR3 is TGTGCCACCATCCCCAAGAGACTAGCCTTTTCCTACGAGCAGTACTTC. Full variable domain (outside the CDR3, taken from reference TRBV15 and TRBJ2-7): DAMVIQNPRYQVTQFGKPVTLSCSQTLNHNVMYWYQQKSSQAPKLLFHYYDKDFNNEADTPDNFQSRRPNTSFCFLDIRSPGLGDTAMYLCATIPKRLAFSYEQYFGPGTRLTVT.

The chain combines TRBV28 with TRBJ2-5, with D tentatively TRBD2 (6 bases). The CDR3 is 17 residues long. CDR1 and CDR2 (germline): MDHEN, SYDVKM. Trimming pared 6 bases from V and 2 bases from J, leaving 22 bases between. DNA for the CDR3: TGTGCCAGCAGCCCCAGGGCGGGCAGCGGGCGACAAGAGACCCAGTACTTC. This translates into CASSPRAGSGRQETQYF.

V usage is TRBV7-2 and J usage is TRBJ1-1; 10 nucleotides align to TRBD1. The CDR3 totals 17 residues. The germline V gene encodes CDR1 SGHTA and CDR2 FQGNSA. Trimming removed 0 bases from V and 0 bases from J; junction bases left unmatched: 4. CDR3 amino acids: CASSLARTGGLNTEAFF. CDR3 nucleotides: TGTGCCAGCAGCTTAGCCCGGACAGGGGGTCTGAACACTGAAGCTTTCTTT.

V gene TRBV28 combines with J gene TRBJ1-1; 8 bases are shared with TRBD1. Germline V gene data show CDR1 as MDHEN and CDR2 as SYDVKM. V was pared by 6 bases and J by 5 bases, with 17 bases of the junction left unmatched. This CDR3 is built from 17 residues. The CDR3 here is CASSLIPGQGGSTEAFF. The CDR3 region has the DNA TGTGCCAGCAGCCTCATCCCCGGACAGGGAGGGTCGACTGAAGCTTTCTTT.

The chain employs TRBV7-6 and TRBJ2-1, with D possibly matching TRBD2 (6 bases). This CDR3 has 13 residues. The V gene lost 3 bases and the J gene lost 6 bases, with 9 bases spanning the gap. Germline-derived CDR1 and CDR2 are SGHVS and FNYEAQ. The CDR3 spells CASSFGSLNEQFF. As DNA, the CDR3 is TGTGCCAGCAGCTTCGGGAGTCTCAATGAGCAGTTCTTC.

CDR3 region: CASSTGRQGEEKLFF. DNA of the CDR3: TGTGCCAGTAGTACGGGGAGACAGGGGGAGGAAAAACTGTTTTTT. The chain links TRBV19 to TRBJ1-4, with TRBD1 matching 9 bases. Germline loops: CDR1 LNHDA, CDR2 SQIVND (reference sequence). This CDR3 has 15 amino acids. V lost 4 bases and J lost 8; bases outside the gene matches: 8. Using reference TRBV19 and TRBJ1-4 for the parts outside the CDR3, the full variable domain is DGGITQSPKYLFRKEGQNVTLSCEQNLNHDAMYWYRQDPGQGLRLIYYSQIVNDFQKGDIAEGYSVSREKKESFPLTVTSAQKNPTAFYLCASSTGRQGEEKLFFGSGTQLSVL.

The V call is TRBV2, the J call TRBJ2-6, with TRBD1 matching 10 bases. The CDR3 has 14 residues. CDR1 SNHLY and CDR2 FYNNEI come from the germline V gene. V lost 8 bases to trimming and J lost 2 bases; unmatched junction nucleotides: 0. This chain's CDR3 is CASGQGAGANVLTF. CDR3 nucleotides: TGTGCCAGCGGACAGGGGGCTGGGGCCAACGTCCTGACTTTC.

The chain is built from TRBV19 and TRBJ1-4, with unresolved D. From germline, CDR1 is LNHDA and CDR2 SQIVND (reference sequence). The CDR3 loop spans 12 amino acids. Trimming took 6 bases from V and 7 from J, leaving 9 bases between them. CDR3 loop: CASRTAGEKLFF. The CDR3 region has the DNA TGTGCCAGTAGAACGGCGGGTGAAAAACTGTTTTTT.

This chain uses TRBV29-1 with TRBJ2-1; D gene unclear. The V and J ends lost 7 bases and 3 bases respectively, with 4 bases between them. The CDR3 contains 10 residues. Germline assignment: CDR1 SQVTM and CDR2 ANQGSEA. CDR3 nucleotides: TGCAGCGCCAGCTACAATGAGCAGTTCTTC. Amino acid sequence: CSASYNEQFF.

V usage is TRBV5-1 and J usage is TRBJ2-5, with D perhaps matching TRBD2 (5 bases). Germline loops: CDR1 SGHRS, CDR2 YFSETQ. V was pared by 4 bases and J by 2 bases, with 12 bases between. CDR3 length equals 14 residues. This CDR3 is CASSPDTGQETQYF. The CDR3 nucleotides read TGCGCCAGCAGCCCAGACACGGGGCAAGAGACCCAGTACTTC.

In this sample, this clone turned up a few times. The chain combines TRBV7-6 with TRBJ1-3; no reliable D call. The V end lost 1 base, the J end lost 0 bases, and 16 bases lay between the germline ends. The germline CDR1 and CDR2 sequences are SGHVS and FNYEAQ. The CDR3 runs 18 residues. CDR3 protein: CASSLGRGRMSSGNTIYF. Here the CDR3 DNA reads TGTGCCAGCAGCTTAGGAAGAGGTCGCATGAGCTCTGGAAACACCATATATTTT.

This sequence joins TRBV9 and TRBJ1-1, with D unresolved. The CDR3 runs to 14 residues. CDR1 is SGDLS and CDR2 is YYNGEE in the germline V gene. Trimming stripped 2 bases from V and 2 bases from J, with 10 bases between. In nucleotides, the CDR3 is TGTGCCAGCAGCGTGGCCACACTAAACACTGAAGCTTTCTTT. Translation gives CASSVATLNTEAFF.

CDR3 sequence: CASSVDRGQQYF. CDR3 bases: TGTGCCAGCAGCGTAGATAGGGGGCAGCAGTACTTC. V and J are TRBV9 and TRBJ2-7, with 7 bases aligning to TRBD1. V was pared by 0 bases and J by 8 bases, with 2 bases of the junction left unmatched. The CDR3 has 12 residues. Germline-derived CDR1 and CDR2 are SGDLS and YYNGEE.

V gene TRBV9 combines with J gene TRBJ2-5; 9 nucleotides match TRBD2. The CDR3 length is 16 residues. CDR1 and CDR2 (germline): SGDLS, YYNGEE. Trimming at V came to 2 bases and at J to 2 bases, leaving 7 bases not matched to a gene. For the CDR3, the DNA is TGTGCCAGCAGCGTGAGGGGTCTAGCGGGACAAGAGACCCAGTACTTC. As protein: CASSVRGLAGQETQYF.

This clone was seen only a few times. This chain links TRBV5-6 with TRBJ2-7, with 8 bases lining up with TRBD1. The germline CDR1 and CDR2 sequences are SGHDT and YYEEEE. With 1 base clipped from V and 2 bases from J, the junction kept 2 bases outside the gene matches. There are 14 residues in the CDR3. As DNA, the CDR3 is TGTGCCAGCAGCTTGAGGGGACAGGCCTACGAGCAGTACTTC. It yields the protein CASSLRGQAYEQYF.

V gene TRBV2 combines with J gene TRBJ2-7, with 7 bases matching TRBD1. CDR1 is SNHLY, CDR2 FYNNEI, per germline. The CDR3 is 12 amino acids. V shed 8 bases, J shed 1 base, and the junction held 2 bases outside the gene matches. This chain's CDR3 is CASQGDSYEQYF. CDR3 DNA sequence: TGTGCCAGCCAGGGGGATTCCTACGAGCAGTACTTC.

The chain joins TRBV5-1 to TRBJ2-3; 7 positions agree with TRBD1. There are 16 residues in the CDR3. The V gene end was trimmed by 0 bases and the J gene end by 2 bases; junction bases not matched to a gene: 6. The germline CDR1 and CDR2 sequences are SGHRS and YFSETQ. The CDR3 coding sequence is TGCGCCAGCAGCTTGGTGACAGGGTCCATCACAGATACGCAGTATTTT. This sequence encodes CASSLVTGSITDTQYF.

The count of this clone is one. The chain employs TRBV28 and TRBJ2-3, with 7 bases that match TRBD1. The V gene end was trimmed by 5 bases and the J gene end by 2 bases; junction bases not matched to a gene: 19. Germline CDR1 MDHEN, CDR2 SYDVKM. This CDR3 comprises 19 residues. The CDR3 region has the DNA TGTGCCAGCAGTCCTTGGTCGAACTTACAGGGGTCGAACACAGATACGCAGTATTTT. Residues: CASSPWSNLQGSNTDTQYF.

This clone appeared a few times. This sequence joins TRBV7-2 and TRBJ2-3; possibly TRBD1 for D (8 bases). V gave up 5 bases and J gave up 6 bases, with 15 bases separating them. The CDR3 is made up of 14 amino acids. Looked up from germline, CDR1 is SGHTA and CDR2 is FQGNSA. The CDR3 DNA sequence: TGTGCCAGCAGCCCTACAGGGGGGGTGGATACGCAGTATTTT. The encoded protein is CASSPTGGVDTQYF.